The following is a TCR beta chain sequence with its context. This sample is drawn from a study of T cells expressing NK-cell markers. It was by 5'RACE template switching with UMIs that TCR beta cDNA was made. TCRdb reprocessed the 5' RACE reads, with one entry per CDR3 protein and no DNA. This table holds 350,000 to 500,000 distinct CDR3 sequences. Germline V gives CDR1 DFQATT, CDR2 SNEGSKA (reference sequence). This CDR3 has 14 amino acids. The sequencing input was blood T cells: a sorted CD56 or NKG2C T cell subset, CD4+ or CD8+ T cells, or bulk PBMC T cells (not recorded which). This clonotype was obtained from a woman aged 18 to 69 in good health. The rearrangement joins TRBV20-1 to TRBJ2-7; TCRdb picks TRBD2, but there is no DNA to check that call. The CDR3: CSARDGTTSWEQYF.